This TCR beta chain was recorded in a study of cytotoxic CD8 clonotypes in ibrutinib-treated CLL. For the study at large: Specimens for response were gathered following a median about 11 months of therapy, spanning 6 to 36.

The sample holds a few counts of this clone. Here immunoSEQ multiplex PCR was the method, and the copy in TCRdb shows in-frame clones only, minus some. This table holds some 140,000 clones, less than 95% found once. The CDR3 length is 15 residues. Germline V gives CDR1 SNHLY, CDR2 FYNNEI. The V and J ends lost 10 bases and 5 bases respectively, with 21 bases between them. The rearrangement joins TRBV2 to TRBJ1-5, with D possibly matching TRBD1 (5 bases). Sequencing was performed on PBMCs, taken after 12 months of ibrutinib treatment. The TCR originated in a human donor with chronic lymphocytic leukemia. The CDR3 region is CAIARGEGLDQPQHF. In DNA form, the CDR3 reads TGTGCCATTGCGAGGGGTGAAGGGCTCGATCAGCCCCAGCATTTT.